These T cell receptor beta chains were read from a single sample in a study of blood T cell repertoires in COVID-19. Generated by immunoSEQ multiplex PCR, the TCRdb table keeps only in-frame clones and is missing some. The sample carries 70,000 or so clones, around 88% recorded once. Sequencing input: peripheral blood. The receptors were sampled from a woman at least 80 years old with acute or convalescent COVID-19. Both conserved end residues are part of each CDR3. The D gene is left open where the match is weak. A row's size may be missing; if present it is once, few, many or a size class.

>TRBJ1-2|TRBV6-5|TRBD1|NA
CASSRDRDGNYGYTF
TGTGCCAGCAGTAGGGACAGGGATGGAAACTATGGCTACACCTTC
>TRBJ2-2|TRBV19|NA|NA
CASKPLVTGYTGELFF
TGTGCCAGTAAACCGCTTGTCACGGGTTACACCGGGGAGCTGTTTTTT
>TRBJ2-6|TRBV19|NA|NA
CASSIGPSSGANVLTF
TGTGCCAGTAGTATAGGTCCCTCCTCTGGGGCCAACGTCCTGACTTTC
>TRBJ2-7|TRBV27|NA|NA
CASSVQGRYEQYF
TGTGCCAGCAGTGTTCAGGGTAGATACGAGCAGTACTTC
>TRBJ2-2|TRBV4-1|NA|NA
CASSQDSAYGELFF
TGCGCCAGCAGCCAAGATAGCGCTTACGGGGAGCTGTTTTTT
>TRBJ1-4|TRBV24-1|TRBD1|NA
CATSDPGTGRGEKLFF
TGTGCCACCAGTGACCCCGGGACAGGGCGAGGGGAAAAACTGTTTTTT
>TRBJ2-7|TRBV27|TRBD2|NA
CASSLGLGYYEQYF
TGTGCCAGCAGTCTTGGACTAGGTTACTACGAGCAGTACTTC
>TRBJ2-3|TRBV28|NA|NA
CASSLRVSTDTQYF
TGTGCCAGCAGCTTGAGGGTTAGCACAGATACGCAGTATTTT
>TRBJ2-7|TRBV24-1|NA|NA
CATGAGANSYEQYF
TGTGCCACAGGCGCGGGGGCTAACTCCTACGAGCAGTACTTC
>TRBJ1-1|TRBV19|NA|NA
CASRREGSATEAFF
TGTGCCAGTAGACGGGAGGGCTCGGCCACTGAAGCTTTCTTT
>TRBJ1-4|TRBV19|TRBD1|NA
CATQQGAGEKLFF
TGTGCCACCCAACAGGGGGCCGGAGAAAAACTGTTTTTT
>TRBJ2-2|TRBV7-2|NA|NA
CASSFSLSGELFF
TGTGCCAGCAGCTTTAGCCTTAGCGGGGAGCTGTTTTTT
>TRBJ1-2|TRBV28|NA|NA
CASSQADVKSNYGYTF
TGTGCCAGCAGCCAAGCGGACGTTAAGTCTAACTATGGCTACACCTTC
>TRBJ2-1|TRBV14|TRBD2|NA
CASSADLAGVNYNEQFF
TGTGCCAGCAGCGCTGACCTAGCGGGAGTTAACTACAATGAGCAGTTCTTC
>TRBJ1-1|TRBV5-1|TRBD1|NA
CASSLRGQTNTEAFF
TGCGCCAGCAGCTTGAGGGGACAGACGAACACTGAAGCTTTCTTT
>TRBJ1-2|TRBV19|NA|NA
CASSLDRTYGYTF
TGTGCCAGTAGCCTCGACAGGACCTATGGCTACACCTTC
>TRBJ1-3|TRBV5-4|NA|once
CASSLGASGNTIYF
TGTGCCAGCAGCTTGGGAGCTTCTGGAAACACCATATATTTT
>TRBJ2-7|TRBV24-1|NA|once
CATSVPGAYEQYF
TGTGCCACCAGTGTGCCGGGGGCCTACGAGCAGTACTTC
>TRBJ2-7|TRBV4-3|TRBD1|NA
CASSLAGGYEQYF
TGCGCCAGCAGCCTAGCAGGGGGCTACGAGCAGTACTTC
>TRBJ1-2|TRBV7-9|NA|NA
CASSLEQGFGYTF
TGTGCCAGCAGCTTAGAACAGGGCTTTGGCTACACCTTC
>TRBJ1-6|TRBV28|NA|NA
CASNSPGGPLPNSPLHF
TGTGCCAGCAACTCTCCCGGGGGGCCCCTGCCCAATTCACCCCTCCACTTT
>TRBJ2-1|TRBV28|NA|NA
CASSGSGLHEQFF
TGTGCCAGCAGTGGGTCAGGGTTGCATGAGCAGTTCTTC